This entry lists 21 T cell receptor beta chains sequenced from one sample in a study of beta chain features in type 1 diabetes. The study reverse transcribed the entire isolated RNA, so it sequenced expressed TCRB transcripts. The method was immunoSEQ multiplex PCR; TCRdb's version includes in-frame clones alone and lacks a portion of them. The sample holds hundreds of thousands of clones, under 70% seen once. The specimen was naive CD4+ T cells from blood. Every receptor here comes from a man younger than 40 in good health.

This clone appeared a few times. The chain employs TRBV18 and TRBJ1-1; D unclear. Germline CDR1 and CDR2: KGHSH and LQKENI. Trimming removed 2 bases from V and 0 bases from J, with 7 bases in between. This CDR3 spans 14 amino acids. CDR3 in amino acids: CASSPIQVNTEAFF. CDR3 nucleotides: TGTGCCAGCTCACCAATTCAGGTGAACACTGAAGCTTTCTTT.

The CDR3 nucleotides are TGTGCCAGCAGGGATCGGCTAGCCAAAAACATTCAGTACTTC. Translated, it gives CASRDRLAKNIQYF. The chain is built from TRBV2 and TRBJ2-4; D remains unclear. The CDR3 length is 14 residues. V shed 6 bases and J shed 0 bases, with 9 bases lying between them. Per the germline V gene, CDR1 is SNHLY and CDR2 is FYNNEI.

Here the CDR3 DNA reads TGTGCCAGCAGCTTACTCCAGGGGGTGTACAATGAGCAGTTCTTC. Its protein is CASSLLQGVYNEQFF. V and J are TRBV13 and TRBJ2-1; 7 bases match TRBD1. Per the germline V gene, CDR1 is PRHDT and CDR2 is FYEKMQ (reference sequence). V shed 2 bases, J shed 4 bases, and the junction held 5 bases outside the gene matches. The CDR3 length is 15 residues.

The genes are TRBV30 and TRBJ2-7; the D call may be TRBD1 or TRBD2 (5 bases each). This CDR3 has 15 amino acids. Germline V CDR1 and CDR2: GTSNPN, SVGIG (reference sequence). V lost 0 bases, J lost 6 bases, and 18 bases lay in between. This CDR3 reads CAWSVSRRGDSEQYF. CDR3 coding DNA: TGTGCCTGGAGTGTATCCAGGAGAGGGGATTCCGAGCAGTACTTC.

The gene calls are TRBV23-1 and TRBJ2-4, with D hard to call. TRBV23-1 belongs to the ORF category, with a function that is uncertain. CDR3 length: 16 amino acids. Trimming took 0 bases from V and 0 from J, leaving 9 bases between them. The CDR3 is CASSQSWSLAKNIQYF. The CDR3, as DNA: TGCGCCAGCAGTCAATCGTGGAGCCTAGCCAAAAACATTCAGTACTTC.

The chain combines TRBV30 with TRBJ2-1, with 13 bases matching TRBD2. The germline V gene encodes CDR1 GTSNPN and CDR2 SVGIG (reference sequence). V shed 5 bases and J 3 bases; nucleotides not matched to a gene: 4. The CDR3 extends over 15 amino acids. DNA for the CDR3: TGTGCCTGGCGCGGACTAGCGGGAGACTACAATGAGCAGTTCTTC. The encoded protein is CAWRGLAGDYNEQFF.

The gene calls are TRBV15 and TRBJ2-3, with D possibly matching TRBD1 (9 bases). The CDR3 length is 20 residues. CDR1 LNHNV and CDR2 YYDKDF come from the germline V gene (reference sequence). V was trimmed by 0 bases and J by 7 bases, leaving 29 bases between them. The CDR3 spells CATSRDGGGTGTDLLNTQYF. The CDR3 DNA reads as TGTGCCACCAGCAGAGATGGCGGGGGGACAGGGACAGACCTACTCAATACGCAGTATTTT. Drawing the rest from reference TRBV15 and TRBJ2-3, the complete variable domain is DAMVIQNPRYQVTQFGKPVTLSCSQTLNHNVMYWYQQKSSQAPKLLFHYYDKDFNNEADTPDNFQSRRPNTSFCFLDIRSPGLGDTAMYLCATSRDGGGTGTDLLNTQYFGPGTRLTVL.

This chain connects TRBV5-6 to TRBJ2-3; D is ambiguous. Germline V lookup: CDR1 SGHDT, CDR2 YYEEEE. The V and J ends lost 0 bases and 2 bases respectively, with 4 bases between them. The CDR3 runs to 13 residues. The CDR3 region has the DNA TGTGCCAGCAGCTTGGGCCACACAGATACGCAGTATTTT. It translates to CASSLGHTDTQYF.

The chain joins TRBV4-3 to TRBJ2-3; no reliable D call. This CDR3 contains 15 residues. With 0 bases removed from V and 4 bases from J, the gap between germline ends came to 11 bases. Per germline, CDR1 LGHNA and CDR2 YSLEER. The CDR3 DNA is TGCGCCAGCAGCCAAGATGGGCAGAGCTCAGATACGCAGTATTTT. Translated: CASSQDGQSSDTQYF.

For the CDR3, the DNA is TGCAGCGTTGAATACAGGAACACTGAAGCTTTCTTT. It translates to CSVEYRNTEAFF. V gene TRBV29-1 combines with J gene TRBJ1-1; D not resolved. The germline V gene encodes CDR1 SQVTM and CDR2 ANQGSEA. There are 12 residues in the CDR3. Trimming removed 2 bases at V and 1 base at J, with 5 bases between. Full variable domain (outside the CDR3, taken from reference TRBV29-1 and TRBJ1-1): SAVISQKPSRDICQRGTSLTIQCQVDSQVTMMFWYRQQPGQSLTLIATANQGSEATYESGFVIDKFPISRPNLTFSTLTVSNMSPEDSSIYLCSVEYRNTEAFFGQGTRLTVV.

The chain is built from TRBV28 and TRBJ2-7; 12 nucleotides match TRBD2. Germline values: CDR1 MDHEN, CDR2 SYDVKM. The CDR3 contains 16 residues. V dropped 7 bases and J dropped 0; count of bases not matched to a gene: 7. As DNA, the CDR3 is TGTGCCAGCAAGGGACTAGCGGGTCTCGCCTCCTACGAGCAGTACTTC. Protein product: CASKGLAGLASYEQYF.

The V and J genes are TRBV2 and TRBJ2-3; 8 positions match TRBD1. Germline V CDR1 and CDR2: SNHLY, FYNNEI. This CDR3 spans 15 amino acids. V was pared by 3 bases and J by 6 bases, with 8 bases of the junction left unmatched. CDR3 sequence reads: CASSDRTGPMDTQYF. The CDR3 DNA reads as TGTGCCAGCAGTGATCGGACAGGGCCAATGGATACGCAGTATTTT.

Details on this clone: The same CDR3 also results from other DNA sequences found in this sample. The chain employs TRBV30 and TRBJ2-3; TRBD1 matches at 9 bases. With 2 bases clipped from V and 4 bases from J, the junction kept 1 base outside the gene matches. The V gene's germline CDR1 is GTSNPN and CDR2 SVGIG (reference sequence). The CDR3 runs to 13 residues. CDR3 region: CAWSRTGADTQYF. The CDR3, as DNA: TGTGCCTGGAGTAGGACAGGGGCAGATACGCAGTATTTT.

V gene TRBV7-2 combines with J gene TRBJ1-2; TRBD1 might be the D (5 bases). Per germline, CDR1 SGHTA and CDR2 FQGNSA. The germline V and J ends were trimmed by 0 bases and 4 bases, with 9 bases remaining between them. There are 14 residues in the CDR3. CDR3 sequence (DNA): TGTGCCAGCAGCTTAGCAGGCGGGGGCTATGGCTACACCTTC. Protein sequence: CASSLAGGGYGYTF. Combining the CDR3 with reference TRBV7-2 and TRBJ1-2 gives the whole variable domain GAGVSQSPSNKVTEKGKDVELRCDPISGHTALYWYRQSLGQGLEFLIYFQGNSAPDKSGLPSDRFSAERTGGSVSTLTIQRTQQEDSAVYLCASSLAGGGYGYTFGSGTRLTVV.

The CDR3 sequence: CASSLEGGNSPLHF. As DNA, the CDR3 is TGTGCCAGCAGCTTAGAAGGGGGTAATTCACCCCTCCACTTT. This chain joins TRBV7-9 and TRBJ1-6; weak D call: TRBD1 (6 bases). Per the germline V gene, CDR1 is SEHNR and CDR2 is FQNEAQ (reference sequence). The CDR3 is 14 amino acids. V lost 1 base to trimming and J lost 6 bases, with 7 bases between them. The full variable domain, in which reference TRBV7-9 and TRBJ1-6 provide the parts outside the CDR3, is DTGVSQNPRHKITKRGQNVTFRCDPISEHNRLYWYRQTLGQGPEFLTYFQNEAQLEKSRLLSDRFSAERPKGSFSTLEIQRTEQGDSAMYLCASSLEGGNSPLHFGNGTRLTVT.

The table lists this clone with a count of one. The V gene is TRBV7-2, the J gene TRBJ1-5; tentative D call: TRBD1 (6 bases). Looked up from germline, CDR1 is SGHTA and CDR2 is FQGNSA. This CDR3 comprises 15 residues. V was cut by 5 bases and J by 0 bases, with 11 bases left in between. Here the CDR3 DNA reads TGTGCCAGCAGCGGGCCCAGGGGTAGCAATCAGCCCCAGCATTTT. Protein: CASSGPRGSNQPQHF.

This rearrangement joins TRBV30 to TRBJ2-7, with 9 positions matching TRBD1. Germline trimming cut 4 bases from V and 4 bases from J; bases unmatched to any gene: 5. The CDR3 loop spans 13 amino acids. CDR1 GTSNPN and CDR2 SVGIG come from the germline V gene (reference sequence). The CDR3 nucleotides are TGTGCCTGGAACGGACAGGGGTTATACGAGCAGTACTTC. Translation gives CAWNGQGLYEQYF.

This rearrangement joins TRBV2 to TRBJ2-2; D may match TRBD1 or TRBD2 (5 bases each). The CDR3 has 17 residues. The germline CDR1 and CDR2 sequences are SNHLY and FYNNEI. With 0 bases removed from V and 0 bases from J, the gap between germline ends came to 11 bases. The CDR3 sequence: CASSEALGAPNTGELFF. The CDR3 nucleotides are TGTGCCAGCAGTGAAGCGCTCGGGGCGCCGAACACCGGGGAGCTGTTTTTT.

This clone came up once. The chain is built from TRBV5-1 and TRBJ2-3; 7 bases are shared with TRBD1. V was pared by 3 bases and J by 6 bases, with 10 bases of the junction left unmatched. Germline CDR1 is SGHRS and CDR2 is YFSETQ. The CDR3 extends over 15 amino acids. CDR3 sequence reads: CASSWGQLSSDTQYF. CDR3 nucleotide sequence: TGCGCCAGCAGCTGGGGACAGCTTAGTTCTGATACGCAGTATTTT.

Concerning this clone itself: Other DNA sequences in this sample translate to the same CDR3. The chain combines TRBV29-1 with TRBJ2-1; D call uncertain. Germline V lookup: CDR1 SQVTM, CDR2 ANQGSEA. V was shortened by 4 bases and J by 8 bases, with 6 bases between the two germline ends. CDR3 length: 10 amino acids. In DNA, the CDR3 is TGCAGCGTTGGGAGAGATGAGCAGTTCTTC. Its protein product is CSVGRDEQFF.

The V call is TRBV10-3, the J call TRBJ2-7, with TRBD1 identical over 7 bases. The CDR3 loop spans 16 amino acids. Per the germline V gene, CDR1 is ENHRY and CDR2 is SYGVKD. The J segment lost 9 bases and the V segment lost 0 bases, leaving 14 bases of the junction unmatched. The CDR3 nucleotides read TGTGCCATCAGTGAGTCGACAGGGCCACCTACCCGAGGGCAGTACTTC. It encodes CAISESTGPPTRGQYF.